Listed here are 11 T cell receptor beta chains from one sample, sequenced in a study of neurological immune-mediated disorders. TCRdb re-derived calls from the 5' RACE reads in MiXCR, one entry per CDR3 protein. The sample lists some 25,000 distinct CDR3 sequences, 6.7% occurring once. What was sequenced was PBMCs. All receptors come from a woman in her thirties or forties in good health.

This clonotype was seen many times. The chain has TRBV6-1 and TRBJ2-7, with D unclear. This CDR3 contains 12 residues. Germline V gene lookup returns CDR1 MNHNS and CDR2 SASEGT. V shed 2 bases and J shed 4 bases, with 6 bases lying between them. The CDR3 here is CASSEWGYEQYF. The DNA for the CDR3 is TGTGCCAGCAGTGAATGGGGTTACGAGCAGTACTTC.

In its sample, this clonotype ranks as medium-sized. CDR3 bases: TGTGCCAGCAGGGACGGGACAGGCACTGGAAACACCATATATTTT. Translation: CASRDGTGTGNTIYF. The rearrangement joins TRBV6-5 to TRBJ1-3; 8 nucleotides agree with TRBD1. The trim removed 6 bases at V and 2 bases at J, leaving 6 bases unmatched. The germline gives CDR1 MNHEY, CDR2 SVGAGI. The CDR3 loop spans 15 amino acids.

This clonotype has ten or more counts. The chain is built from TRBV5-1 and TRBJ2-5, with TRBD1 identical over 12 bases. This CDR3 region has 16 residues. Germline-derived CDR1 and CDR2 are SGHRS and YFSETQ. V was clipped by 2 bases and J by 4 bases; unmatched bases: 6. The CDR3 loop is CASSFPGQGASETQYF. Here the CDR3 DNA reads TGCGCCAGCAGCTTTCCGGGACAGGGGGCTTCAGAGACCCAGTACTTC.

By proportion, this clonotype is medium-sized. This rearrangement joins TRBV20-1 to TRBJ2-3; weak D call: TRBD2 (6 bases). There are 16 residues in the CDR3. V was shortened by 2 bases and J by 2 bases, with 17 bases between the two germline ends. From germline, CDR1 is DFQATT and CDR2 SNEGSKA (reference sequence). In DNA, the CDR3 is TGCAGTGCTAGAAGAAGGAGGGAGCCGCTCACAGATACGCAGTATTTT. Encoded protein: CSARRRREPLTDTQYF.

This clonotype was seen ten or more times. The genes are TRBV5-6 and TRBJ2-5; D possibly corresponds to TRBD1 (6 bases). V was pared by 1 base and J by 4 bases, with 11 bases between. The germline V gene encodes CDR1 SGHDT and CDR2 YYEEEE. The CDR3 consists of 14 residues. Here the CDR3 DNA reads TGTGCCAGCAGCTTGTGGGGGCTGGGAGAGACCCAGTACTTC. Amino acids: CASSLWGLGETQYF.

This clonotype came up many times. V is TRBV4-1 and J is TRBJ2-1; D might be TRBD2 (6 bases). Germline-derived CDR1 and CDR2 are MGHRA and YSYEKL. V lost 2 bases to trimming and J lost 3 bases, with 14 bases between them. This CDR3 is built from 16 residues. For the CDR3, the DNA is TGCGCCAGCAGCCAAAAGACCGGAGGGGTCTACAATGAGCAGTTCTTC. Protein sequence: CASSQKTGGVYNEQFF.

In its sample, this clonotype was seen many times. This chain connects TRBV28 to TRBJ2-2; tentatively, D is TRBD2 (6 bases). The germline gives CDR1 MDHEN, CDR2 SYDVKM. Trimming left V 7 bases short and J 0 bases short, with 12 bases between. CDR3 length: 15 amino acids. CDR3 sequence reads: CASNGGGTNTGELFF. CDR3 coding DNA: TGTGCCAGCAACGGGGGAGGTACGAACACCGGGGAGCTGTTTTTT.

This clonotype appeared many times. The CDR3 spells CASSFPPGQLNTEAFF. The CDR3 region has the DNA TGCGCCAGCAGCTTCCCCCCGGGACAGCTGAACACTGAAGCTTTCTTT. The V call is TRBV5-1, the J call TRBJ1-1, with 7 positions matching TRBD1. The CDR3 length is 16 residues. V trimming: 2 bases; J trimming: 0 bases; junction bases outside the gene matches: 7. Germline CDR1 is SGHRS and CDR2 is YFSETQ.

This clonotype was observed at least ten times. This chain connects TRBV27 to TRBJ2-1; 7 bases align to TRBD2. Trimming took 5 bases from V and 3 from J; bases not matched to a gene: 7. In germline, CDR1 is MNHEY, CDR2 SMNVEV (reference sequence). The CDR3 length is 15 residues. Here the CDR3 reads CASSTPASGYNEQFF. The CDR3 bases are TGTGCCAGCAGTACCCCGGCTAGCGGCTACAATGAGCAGTTCTTC.

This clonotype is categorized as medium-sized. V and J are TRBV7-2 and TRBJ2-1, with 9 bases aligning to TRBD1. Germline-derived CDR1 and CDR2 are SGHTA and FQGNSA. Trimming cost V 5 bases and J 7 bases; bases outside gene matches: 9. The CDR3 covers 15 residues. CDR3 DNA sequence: TGTGCCAGCAGCCTTCCGGGACAGGGTGAGAATGAGCAGTTCTTC. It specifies CASSLPGQGENEQFF.

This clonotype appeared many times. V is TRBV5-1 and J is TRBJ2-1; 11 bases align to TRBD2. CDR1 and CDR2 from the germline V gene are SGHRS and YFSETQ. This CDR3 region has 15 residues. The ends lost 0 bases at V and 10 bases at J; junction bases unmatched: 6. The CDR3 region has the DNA TGCGCCAGCAGCTTGGTAGCGGGAGGGCTGGTGGAGCAGTTCTTC. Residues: CASSLVAGGLVEQFF.